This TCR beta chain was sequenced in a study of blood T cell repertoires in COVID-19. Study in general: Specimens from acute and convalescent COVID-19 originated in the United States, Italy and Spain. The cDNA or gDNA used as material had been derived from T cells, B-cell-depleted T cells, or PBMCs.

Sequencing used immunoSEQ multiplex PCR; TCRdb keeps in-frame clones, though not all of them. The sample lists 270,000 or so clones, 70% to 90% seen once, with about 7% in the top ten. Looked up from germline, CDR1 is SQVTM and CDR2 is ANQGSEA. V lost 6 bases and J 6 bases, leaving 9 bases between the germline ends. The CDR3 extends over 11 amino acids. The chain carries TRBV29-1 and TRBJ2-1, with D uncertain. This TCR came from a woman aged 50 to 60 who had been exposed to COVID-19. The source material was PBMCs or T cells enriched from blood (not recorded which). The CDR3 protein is CSVLAPNEQFF. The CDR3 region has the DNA TGCAGCGTCCTGGCCCCCAATGAGCAGTTCTTC.